Included here is one TCR beta chain sequence, with context. The antigen is not known. Heparinised blood was drawn once per donor, averaging roughly 120 mL. Sequencing targeted expressed TCRB transcripts, as all isolated RNA had been reverse transcribed. Here immunoSEQ multiplex PCR was the method, and the copy in TCRdb shows in-frame clones only, minus some. The table has some 350,000 clones, over 8.5% seen once. This sample stems from a study of beta chain features in type 1 diabetes. Study details: The patient and healthy donor groups were comparable for age, gender and cell yields.

Whole-study results and caveats: Type 1 diabetes patients showed a moderate but significant shortening of TCRB CDR3s in all four CD4+ subsets. Whatever favoring of shorter templates PCR might show would apply equally to patients and controls.

Trimming removed 6 bases from V and 1 base from J, with 15 bases in between. Germline assignment: CDR1 MDHEN and CDR2 SYDVKM. The CDR3 contains 15 residues. The origin of this receptor is a man younger than 40 with type 1 diabetes. The chain carries TRBV28 and TRBJ1-1; D gene uncertain. Sample: central memory CD4+ T cells from blood. CDR3 DNA sequence: TGTGCCAGCAGATCCCCATTTTCAGGGAACACTGAAGCTTTCTTT. It specifies CASRSPFSGNTEAFF.